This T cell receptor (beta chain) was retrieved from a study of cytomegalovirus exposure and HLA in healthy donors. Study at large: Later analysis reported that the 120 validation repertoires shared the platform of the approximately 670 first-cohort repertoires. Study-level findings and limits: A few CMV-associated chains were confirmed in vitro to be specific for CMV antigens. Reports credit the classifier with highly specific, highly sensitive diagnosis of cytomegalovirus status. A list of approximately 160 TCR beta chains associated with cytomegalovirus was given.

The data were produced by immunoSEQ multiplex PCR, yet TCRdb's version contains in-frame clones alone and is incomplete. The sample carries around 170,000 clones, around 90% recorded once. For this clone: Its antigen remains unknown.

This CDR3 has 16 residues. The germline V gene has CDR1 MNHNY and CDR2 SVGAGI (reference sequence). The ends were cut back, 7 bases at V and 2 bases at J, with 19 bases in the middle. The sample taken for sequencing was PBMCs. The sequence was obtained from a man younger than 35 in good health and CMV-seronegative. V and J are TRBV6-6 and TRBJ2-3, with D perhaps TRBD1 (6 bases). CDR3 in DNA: TGTGCCAGCACCCCTGGGGGCCATTCTTTCACAGATACGCAGTATTTT. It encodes CASTPGGHSFTDTQYF.